Listed below are T cell receptor beta chains from one sample, sequenced in a study of Graves' ophthalmopathy and Graves' hyperthyroidism. TCRdb passed the multiplex PCR reads through MiXCR, listing each CDR3 protein once. The top ten hold 44% of the sample, which has 650,000 to 900,000 distinct CDR3 sequences, around 40% seen once. Sequenced material: peripheral blood. The receptors here all came from an adult man with Graves' ophthalmopathy. The CDR3 runs from the conserved cysteine through the conserved F or W.

cdr3_length	v_call	cdr3_aa
13	TRBV29-1	CSVVRGMNTEAFF
14	TRBV24-1	CATSDPGQVETQHF
15	TRBV19	CASRDPGQGAYEQYF
15	TRBV7-9	CASSPRAYSNQPQHF
18	TRBV24-1	CATSDPGTGGWSNQPQHF
15	TRBV7-2	CASSGEGEAAKTQHF
16	TRBV7-8	CASSPGLAGGPRTQYF
15	TRBV11-2	CASRLSGAAGNTIYF
15	TRBV7-2	CASRLIHRGFGPQHF
17	TRBV7-9	CASSLDGSGTGANVLTF
13	TRBV20-1	CSADDTMQETQYF
14	TRBV5-8	CASSPVQGSTEAFF
16	TRBV29-1	CSVDDSGGSGSYEQYF
14	TRBV10-1	CASSFLLDLYEQYF
15	TRBV25-1	CASSLPRDDSYEQYF